The 10 T cell receptor beta chains below were found in one sample sequenced in a study of tumour-infiltrating T cells in Burkitt lymphoma. TCRdb keeps only in-frame clones here, not all; method: immunoSEQ multiplex PCR. This sample has some 6,300 clones; about 9.4% occur once, and the top ten carry approximately 2.4%. The sample consisted of tumor tissue. The receptor source for this set is a human donor with diffuse large B-cell lymphoma.

The genes are TRBV7-2 and TRBJ1-5; TRBD1 agrees at 8 bases. The CDR3 totals 16 residues. V shed 4 bases and J 2 bases; nucleotides not matched to a gene: 7. The V gene's germline CDR1 is SGHTA and CDR2 FQGNSA. The CDR3 DNA reads TGTGCCAGCAGCTCGGACAGGGCTAGGGGCAATCAGCCCCAGCATTTT. Its translation: CASSSDRARGNQPQHF.

This clone was observed a handful of times. The genes are TRBV18 and TRBJ2-5, with D hard to call. The CDR3 consists of 17 residues. The germline V and J ends were trimmed by 2 bases and 2 bases, with 18 bases remaining between them. CDR1 KGHSH and CDR2 LQKENI come from the germline V gene. This CDR3 is CASSPILSGSGQETQYF. The CDR3, as DNA: TGTGCCAGCTCACCAATCCTCTCCGGATCTGGGCAAGAGACCCAGTACTTC. Full variable domain (rest looked up from reference TRBV18 and TRBJ2-5): NAGVMQNPRHLVRRRGQEARLRCSPMKGHSHVYWYRQLPEEGLKFMVYLQKENIIDESGMPKERFSAEFPKEGPSILRIQQVVRGDSAAYFCASSPILSGSGQETQYFGPGTRLLVL.

J is TRBJ2-5 and V is TRBV5-6, with 7 bases matching TRBD2. The V segment lost 4 bases and the J segment 3 bases; nucleotides outside the gene matches: 12. The CDR3 is 16 residues long. Germline V CDR1 and CDR2: SGHDT, YYEEEE. The CDR3 nucleotides are TGTGCCAGCAGCGATGGCGGGAGAGCGGCAGAAGAGACCCAGTACTTC. It yields the protein CASSDGGRAAEETQYF.

This chain joins TRBV6-5 and TRBJ1-1; D possibly corresponds to TRBD1 (6 bases). The length of the CDR3 is 15 residues. With 4 bases removed from V and 1 base from J, the gap between germline ends came to 13 bases. In germline, CDR1 is MNHEY, CDR2 SVGAGI. The CDR3 spells CASSSSGAGNTEAFF. The CDR3 nucleotides are TGTGCCAGCAGTTCTTCAGGGGCAGGGAACACTGAAGCTTTCTTT.

The genes are TRBV5-1 and TRBJ1-4; 9 bases map to TRBD1. V dropped 3 bases and J dropped 8; count of bases not matched to a gene: 11. The CDR3 has 16 residues. Germline V gives CDR1 SGHRS, CDR2 YFSETQ. In DNA form, the CDR3 reads TGCGCCAGCAGCTGGCCCGATGGGACAGGGCCCGAAAAACTGTTTTTT. This sequence encodes CASSWPDGTGPEKLFF.

This clone was counted only a few times. V is TRBV7-8 and J is TRBJ2-7, with TRBD1 as a possible D gene (5 bases). Germline V CDR1 and CDR2: SGHVS, FQNEAQ. V lost 1 base and J 4 bases, leaving 17 bases between the germline ends. The CDR3 consists of 16 residues. CDR3 sequence reads: CASSLGRQRRSYEQYF. The CDR3 DNA sequence: TGTGCCAGCAGCTTAGGAAGACAGCGAAGATCTTACGAGCAGTACTTC. Drawing the rest from reference TRBV7-8 and TRBJ2-7, the complete variable domain is GAGVSQSPRYKVAKRGQDVALRCDPISGHVSLFWYQQALGQGPEFLTYFQNEAQLDKSGLPSDRFFAERPEGSVSTLKIQRTQQEDSAVYLCASSLGRQRRSYEQYFGPGTRLTVT.

The chain uses TRBV18 and TRBJ1-4; 7 nucleotides align to TRBD1. Trimming cost V 4 bases and J 5 bases; bases outside gene matches: 7. The CDR3 has 15 residues. Germline V CDR1 and CDR2: KGHSH, LQKENI. CDR3 amino acids: CASSRTGQPNEKLFF. CDR3 nucleotides: TGTGCCAGCTCACGCACGGGACAGCCGAATGAAAAACTGTTTTTT.

The chain is built from TRBV7-9 and TRBJ1-1, with D possibly matching TRBD1 (5 bases). The CDR3 extends over 12 amino acids. Between the trimmed V and J ends, which lost 7 bases and 0 bases, there was a span of 6 bases. CDR1 is SEHNR, CDR2 FQNEAQ, per germline (reference sequence). This CDR3 reads CASTGMNTEAFF. CDR3 DNA sequence: TGTGCCAGCACAGGGATGAACACTGAAGCTTTCTTT.

This clone was detected a few times. V usage is TRBV18 and J usage is TRBJ1-1, with D hard to call. CDR3 size: 13 residues. The germline V gene encodes CDR1 KGHSH and CDR2 LQKENI. The ends were cut back, 8 bases at V and 3 bases at J, with 13 bases in the middle. The CDR3 sequence: CASGSRRDTEAFF. CDR3 nucleotide sequence: TGTGCCAGCGGAAGTAGGAGGGACACTGAAGCTTTCTTT.

With respect to this clone: This could be a read error, since a much larger clone is one nucleotide away. The same CDR3 arises from other DNA sequences in this sample as well. The genes are TRBV5-1 and TRBJ1-2, with a possible D match to TRBD1 (6 bases). The germline gives CDR1 SGHRS, CDR2 YFSETQ. Deletions cut 1 base from V and 7 bases from J, with 23 bases between. The CDR3 spans 17 residues. The CDR3 DNA reads TGCGCCAGCAGCTTGCGGCTTGGGGGCAGACTTTTCGGTGGCTACACCTTC. Its protein is CASSLRLGGRLFGGYTF.